This TCR beta chain was captured in a study of response to subunit inactivated influenza vaccine. Study-wide findings and caveats: After each seasonal influenza vaccination, few new T cells are recruited, the authors suggested.

TCRdb processed the RT-PCR reads anew with MiXCR; each CDR3 protein has one entry. There are 560,000 or so distinct CDR3 sequences in the sample; less than 10% occur only once, and 10% to 15% lies in the top ten. This clonotype was detected many times. Its specificity is not known. This CDR3 spans 14 amino acids. V lost 6 bases, J lost 7 bases, and 8 bases stayed unmatched. From germline, CDR1 is SNHLY and CDR2 FYNNEI. Source: PBMCs from blood, taken about 23 months after vaccination. The rearrangement links TRBV2 to TRBJ1-2; 10 bases are shared with TRBD1. This receptor was taken from a man in his fifties or sixties who received an inactivated influenza vaccine. The CDR3 spells CASRWDRGVSGYTF. The CDR3 DNA follows: TGTGCCAGCAGATGGGACAGGGGAGTCTCTGGCTACACCTTC.